This record looks at one T cell receptor beta chain sequence and its context. Its antigen is undetermined. The data originate from a study of neoadjuvant nivolumab and ipilimumab in lung cancer. The repertoire was sequenced with immunoSEQ multiplex PCR; TCRdb's copy has only in-frame clones and lacks some. Altogether about 38,000 clones are present, roughly 87% being singletons, with the ten largest covering approximately 3.4%. Study observations and caveats: TCR richness and clonality were higher in tumors than adjacent uninvolved lung. Only a single major-pathologic-response sample was available for clonality analysis. Resected-tumor TCR richness correlated positively with pretherapy blood richness.

Specimen: peripheral blood, collected before neoadjuvant nivolumab, alone or with ipilimumab. The receptor was isolated from an adult with non-small cell lung cancer.

The CDR3 bases are TGTGCCAGCAGTTCAGACAGGGGAGACACGGCCGAAGCTTTCTTT. It specifies CASSSDRGDTAEAFF. The rearrangement links TRBV27 to TRBJ1-1, with 8 positions matching TRBD1. Germline V gene data show CDR1 as MNHEY and CDR2 as SMNVEV (reference sequence). This CDR3 is built from 15 residues. Trimming at V came to 4 bases and at J to 8 bases, leaving 12 bases not matched to a gene.